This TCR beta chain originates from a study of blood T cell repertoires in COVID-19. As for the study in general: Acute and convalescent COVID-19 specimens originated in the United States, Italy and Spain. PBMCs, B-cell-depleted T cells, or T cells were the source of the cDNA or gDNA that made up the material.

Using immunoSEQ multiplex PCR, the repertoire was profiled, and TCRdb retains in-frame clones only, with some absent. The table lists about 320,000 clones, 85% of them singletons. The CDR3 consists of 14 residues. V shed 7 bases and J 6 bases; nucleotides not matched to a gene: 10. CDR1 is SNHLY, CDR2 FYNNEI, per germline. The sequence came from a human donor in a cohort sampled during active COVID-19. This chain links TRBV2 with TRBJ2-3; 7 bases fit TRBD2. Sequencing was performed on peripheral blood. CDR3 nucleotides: TGTGCCAGCAATGGGGGGGGAGTTGTGGATACGCAGTATTTT. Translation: CASNGGGVVDTQYF.